This paragraph reports one TCR beta chain. Its antigen is undetermined. The data were obtained in a study of T cells expressing NK-cell markers. Study conclusions and caveats: The study found dominant NKG2C+ clonotypes at 1.0-7.0% of CD8+ T cells in several donors.

This CDR3 is 13 amino acids long. Germline CDR1 and CDR2: LNHDA and SQIVND (reference sequence). Using the 5' RACE reads, TCRdb records one entry per CDR3 protein without DNA. The sample totals around 470,000 distinct CDR3 sequences. This receptor was obtained from a woman aged 45-59 years in good health. The sequencing sample was made of blood T cells: a sorted CD56 or NKG2C T cell subset, CD4+ or CD8+ T cells, or bulk PBMC T cells (not recorded which). V is TRBV19 and J is TRBJ2-1; TCRdb's D call, TRBD1, is unchecked because there is no DNA. CDR3: CASRLNQGYEQFF.